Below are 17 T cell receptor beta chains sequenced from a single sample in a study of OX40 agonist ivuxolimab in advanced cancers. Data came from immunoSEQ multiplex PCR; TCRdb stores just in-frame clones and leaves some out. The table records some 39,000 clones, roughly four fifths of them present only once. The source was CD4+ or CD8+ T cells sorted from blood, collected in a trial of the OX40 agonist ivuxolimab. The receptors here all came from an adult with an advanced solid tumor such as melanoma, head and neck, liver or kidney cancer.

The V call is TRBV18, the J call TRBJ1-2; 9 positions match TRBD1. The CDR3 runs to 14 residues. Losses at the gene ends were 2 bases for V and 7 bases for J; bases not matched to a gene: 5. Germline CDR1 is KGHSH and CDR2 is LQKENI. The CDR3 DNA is TGTGCCAGCTCACCAGGGGGGACAGGGCCTGGCTACACCTTC. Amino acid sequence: CASSPGGTGPGYTF.

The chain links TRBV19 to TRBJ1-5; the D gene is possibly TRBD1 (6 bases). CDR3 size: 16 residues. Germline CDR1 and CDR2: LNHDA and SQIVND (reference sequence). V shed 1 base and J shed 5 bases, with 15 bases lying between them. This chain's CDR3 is CASSIVGGQPHQPQHF. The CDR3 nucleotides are TGTGCCAGTAGTATAGTGGGGGGCCAACCCCATCAGCCCCAGCATTTT.

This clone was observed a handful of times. The CDR3 protein is CASSLAPYTDTQYF. Here the CDR3 DNA reads TGCGCCAGCAGCTTGGCCCCGTACACAGATACGCAGTATTTT. The rearrangement links TRBV5-1 to TRBJ2-3; D is uncertain. V gave up 0 bases and J gave up 2 bases, with 7 bases separating them. This CDR3 region has 14 residues. Germline values: CDR1 SGHRS, CDR2 YFSETQ.

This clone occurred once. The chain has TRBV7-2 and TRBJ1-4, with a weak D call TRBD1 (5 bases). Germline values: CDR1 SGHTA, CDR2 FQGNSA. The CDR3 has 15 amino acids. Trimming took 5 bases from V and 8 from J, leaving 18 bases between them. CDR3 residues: CASSNGASWREKLFF. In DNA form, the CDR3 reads TGTGCCAGCAGCAACGGGGCCTCCTGGAGGGAAAAACTGTTTTTT.

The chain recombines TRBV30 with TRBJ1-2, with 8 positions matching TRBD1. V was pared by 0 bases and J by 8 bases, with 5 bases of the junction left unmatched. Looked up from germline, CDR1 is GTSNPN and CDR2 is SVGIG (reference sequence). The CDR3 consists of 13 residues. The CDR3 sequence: CAWSVRTGTGYTF. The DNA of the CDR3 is TGTGCCTGGAGTGTGCGGACAGGGACCGGCTACACCTTC.

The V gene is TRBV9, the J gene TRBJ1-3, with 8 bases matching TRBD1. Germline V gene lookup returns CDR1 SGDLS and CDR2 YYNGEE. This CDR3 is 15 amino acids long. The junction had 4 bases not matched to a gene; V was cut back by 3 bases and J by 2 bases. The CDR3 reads CASSAMGQAGNTIYF. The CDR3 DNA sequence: TGTGCCAGCAGCGCCATGGGACAGGCTGGAAACACCATATATTTT.

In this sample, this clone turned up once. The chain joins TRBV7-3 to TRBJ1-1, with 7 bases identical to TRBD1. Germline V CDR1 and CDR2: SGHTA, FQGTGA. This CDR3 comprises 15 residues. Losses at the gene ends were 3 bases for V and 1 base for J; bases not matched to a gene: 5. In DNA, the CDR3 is TGTGCCAGCAGCTTCCCAGGGGGGGCGAACACTGAAGCTTTCTTT. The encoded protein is CASSFPGGANTEAFF.

The chain's CDR3 is CASSSQSNTGELFF. CDR3 nucleotide sequence: TGCGCCAGCAGCAGTCAGTCGAACACCGGGGAGCTGTTTTTT. The chain employs TRBV5-1 and TRBJ2-2; D gene uncertain. The germline gives CDR1 SGHRS, CDR2 YFSETQ. Trimming took off 4 bases at V and 0 bases at J, with 7 bases between the two ends. The length of the CDR3 is 14 residues.

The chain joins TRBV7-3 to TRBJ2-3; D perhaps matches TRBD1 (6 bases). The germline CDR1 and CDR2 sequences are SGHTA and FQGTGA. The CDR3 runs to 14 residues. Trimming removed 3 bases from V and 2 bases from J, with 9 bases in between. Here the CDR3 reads CASSLGHHTDTQYF. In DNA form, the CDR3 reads TGTGCCAGCAGCTTGGGACACCACACAGATACGCAGTATTTT. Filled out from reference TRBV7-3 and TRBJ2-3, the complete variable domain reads GAGVSQTPSNKVTEKGKYVELRCDPISGHTALYWYRQSLGQGPEFLIYFQGTGAADDSGLPNDRFFAVRPEGSVSTLKIQRTERGDSAVYLCASSLGHHTDTQYFGPGTRLTVL.

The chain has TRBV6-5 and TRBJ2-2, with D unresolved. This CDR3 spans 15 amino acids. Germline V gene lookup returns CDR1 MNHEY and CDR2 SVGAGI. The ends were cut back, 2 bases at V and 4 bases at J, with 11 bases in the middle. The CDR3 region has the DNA TGTGCCAGCAGTTACCAGAGCGCCGTCACCGGGGAGCTGTTTTTT. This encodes CASSYQSAVTGELFF.

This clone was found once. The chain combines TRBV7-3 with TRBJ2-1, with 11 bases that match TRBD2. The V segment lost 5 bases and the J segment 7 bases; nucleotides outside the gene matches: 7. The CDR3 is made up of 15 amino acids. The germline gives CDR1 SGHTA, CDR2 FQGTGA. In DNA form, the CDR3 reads TGTGCCAGCAGCGTGACTAGCGGGAACGGGAATGAGCAGTTCTTC. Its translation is CASSVTSGNGNEQFF.

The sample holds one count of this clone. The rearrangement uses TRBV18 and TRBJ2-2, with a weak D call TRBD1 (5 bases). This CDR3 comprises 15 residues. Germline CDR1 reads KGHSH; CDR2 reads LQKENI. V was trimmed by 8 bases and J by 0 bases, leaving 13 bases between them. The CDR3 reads CASPETATNTGELFF. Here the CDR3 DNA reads TGTGCCAGCCCAGAGACAGCAACGAACACCGGGGAGCTGTTTTTT.

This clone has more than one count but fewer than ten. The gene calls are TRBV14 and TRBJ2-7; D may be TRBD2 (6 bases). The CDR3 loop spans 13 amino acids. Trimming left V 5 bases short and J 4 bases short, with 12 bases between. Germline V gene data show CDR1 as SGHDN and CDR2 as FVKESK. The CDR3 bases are TGTGCCAGCAGCTCCTTGGCGGGATACGAGCAGTACGTC. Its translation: CASSSLAGYEQYV.

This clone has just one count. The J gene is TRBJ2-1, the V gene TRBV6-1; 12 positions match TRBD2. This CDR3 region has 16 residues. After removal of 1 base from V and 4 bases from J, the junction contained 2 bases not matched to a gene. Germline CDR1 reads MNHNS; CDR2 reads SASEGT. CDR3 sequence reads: CASSEGLAGVYNEQFF. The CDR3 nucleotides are TGTGCCAGCAGTGAAGGACTAGCGGGAGTGTACAATGAGCAGTTCTTC.

The CDR3, as DNA: TGTGCCAGCAGTGGCGGTATCAGGGGATTAGCCAAAAACATTCAGTACTTC. This codes for CASSGGIRGLAKNIQYF. The rearrangement uses TRBV2 and TRBJ2-4, with D possibly being TRBD1 (6 bases). In germline, CDR1 is SNHLY, CDR2 FYNNEI. V lost 4 bases and J lost 0, with 16 bases in between. The CDR3 consists of 17 residues.

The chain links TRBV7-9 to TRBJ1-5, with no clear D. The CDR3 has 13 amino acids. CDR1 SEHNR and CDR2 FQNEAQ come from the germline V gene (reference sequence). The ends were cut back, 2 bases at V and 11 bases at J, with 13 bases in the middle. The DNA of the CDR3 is TGTGCCAGCAGCTTAATGTCGGGGTCGGCCCAGCATTTT. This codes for CASSLMSGSAQHF.

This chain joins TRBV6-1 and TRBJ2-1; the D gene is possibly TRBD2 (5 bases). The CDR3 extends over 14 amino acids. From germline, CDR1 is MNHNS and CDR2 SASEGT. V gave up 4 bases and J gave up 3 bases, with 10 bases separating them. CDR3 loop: CASSGETLYNEQFF. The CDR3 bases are TGTGCCAGCAGTGGGGAGACACTCTACAATGAGCAGTTCTTC.